This T cell receptor (beta chain) derives from a study of T cells expressing NK-cell markers. Study-level background: Just one sequenced donor of eight was HCMV-seronegative, while seven were seropositive.

TCRdb reprocessed the 5' RACE reads; each CDR3 protein has one entry and no DNA is given. This table holds 160,000 or so distinct CDR3 sequences. This receptor was obtained from a woman between 18 and 70 years old in good health. The sample comprised blood T cells: a sorted CD56 or NKG2C T cell subset, CD4+ or CD8+ T cells, or bulk PBMC T cells (not recorded which).

The CDR3: CASSLEGSRSEAFF. The chain uses TRBV5-1 and TRBJ1-1. CDR1 SGHRS and CDR2 YFSETQ come from the germline V gene. The CDR3 contains 14 residues.